This paragraph covers one TCR beta chain sequence. No cognate antigen has been identified for it. No quality values exist for individual bases; no much larger clone is one base distant. The data derive from a study of blood T cell repertoires in COVID-19 (dated by TCRdb to the early 2020s). Describing the broader study: Collaborator samples came from the United States, Italy and Spain and covered acute and convalescent phases of COVID-19. The prospective study material was composed of cDNA or gDNA derived from T cells, B-cell-depleted T cells, or PBMCs. The dataset comprised deeply sampled blood TCRbeta repertoires from subjects exposed to, actively infected with, or recovered from COVID-19. The repertoires were released in a freely available public database meant as a resource for research on the immune response to SARS-CoV-2. Samples came from the ongoing ImmuneRACE study (first 160 participants) plus 1,254 subjects from 6 global collaborators. The sample metadata nearly always contained a de-identified subject ID, COVID-19 status, age in years and sex. Where available, HLA class I and class II types were obtained from metadata supplied by the sample provider rather than from assay-based typing.

TCRbeta CDR3 regions were amplified from genomic DNA by means of the immunoSEQ Assay, a bias-controlled multiplex PCR. The paper's processing steps were these. The number of nucleated cells in each sample was estimated from the amplification of reference gene primers within the assay. To quantify the absolute abundance of each unique TCRbeta CDR3 rearrangement, sequence reads were collapsed and filtered. Productive Simpson clonality was computed per sample as the square root of Simpson's diversity index over productive rearrangements. TCRdb took this table from immuneACCESS and kept in-frame rearrangements with V and J called. Such tables lack part of the clones; where checked against another copy, unresolved V genes explain under half of the gap, and the rest is unexplained. That table gives V, J and clone size, and the DNA gave D and trimming. A total of about 310,000 clones appear in this sample, roughly 89% of them only once. The top ten clones comprise over 4% of the sample.

Here is what the overall study found, with its caveats: The amount of clinical and demographic metadata varied by source and participant and was provided uncurated.

Enrolling through a virtual design, the prospective study's participants ranged in age from roughly 18 to 89 years and lived across 24 United States geographic areas. Cohort assignment in the prospective study relied on participant-reported clinical history from a screening survey and a study questionnaire. ImmuneRACE Cohort 3 recovered participants were defined by two consecutive negative NP/OP PCR tests, healthcare professional clearance, or symptom resolution. Mobile phlebotomists in the prospective study collected whole blood, serum and a nasopharyngeal or oropharyngeal swab from every participant. Over an approximately 2-month period, participants in the prospective study had the option of providing additional blood draws and questionnaires. Prospective study blood samples were shipped either frozen or at room temperature before DNA extraction. This receptor was taken from a man aged 60 to 75 who had recovered from COVID-19. Material for sequencing was PBMCs or T cells enriched from blood (not recorded which).

The sequenced DNA is TGTGCCAGCAGCTTAGAACAGGGAGGGAAAGGCTACACCTTC. This translates into CASSLEQGGKGYTF. The receptor chain draws on TRBV7-9 and TRBJ1-2, and the D gene may be TRBD1, 6 bases matching. Cut back by 1 base and 8 bases, the V and J ends lie 14 bases apart. The germline V gene (reference sequence) gives CDR1 as SEHNR and CDR2 as FQNEAQ. The CDR3 covers 14 residues, taking in both the cysteine and the phenylalanine. Kept here is only the CDR3 DNA, which spans 42 bases and is read in frame from base 1. The CDR3, completed at both ends by the reference TRBV7-9 and TRBJ1-2 genes, gives the full variable domain DTGVSQNPRHKITKRGQNVTFRCDPISEHNRLYWYRQTLGQGPEFLTYFQNEAQLEKSRLLSDRFSAERPKGSFSTLEIQRTEQGDSAMYLCASSLEQGGKGYTFGSGTRLTVV.